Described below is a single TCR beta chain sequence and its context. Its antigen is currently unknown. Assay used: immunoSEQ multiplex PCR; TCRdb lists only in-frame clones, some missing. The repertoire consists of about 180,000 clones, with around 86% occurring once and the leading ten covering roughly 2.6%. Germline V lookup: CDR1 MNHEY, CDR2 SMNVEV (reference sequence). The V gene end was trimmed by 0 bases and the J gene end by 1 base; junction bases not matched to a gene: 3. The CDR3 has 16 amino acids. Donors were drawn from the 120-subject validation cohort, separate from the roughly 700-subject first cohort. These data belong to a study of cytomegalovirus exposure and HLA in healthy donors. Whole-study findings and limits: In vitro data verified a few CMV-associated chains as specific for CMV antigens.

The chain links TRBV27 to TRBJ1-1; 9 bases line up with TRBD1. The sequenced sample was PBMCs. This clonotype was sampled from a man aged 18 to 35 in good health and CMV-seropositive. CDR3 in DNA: TGTGCCAGCAGTTTATCGTCGACAGGGGGGAACACTGAAGCTTTCTTT. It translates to CASSLSSTGGNTEAFF.